Following are 13 T cell receptor beta chains from one sample sequenced in a study of CD8 T cells in Susac syndrome. A quantity of about 0.5 to 1 ug RNA underwent reverse transcription using random hexamers. TCRdb used MiXCR to reprocess the immunoSEQ multiplex PCR reads, holding one entry per CDR3 protein. The repertoire holds more than 65,000 distinct CDR3 sequences, with about 95% as singletons. The material sequenced was CD8+ T cells from PBMCs. These TCRs come from a human donor in good health.

V gene TRBV4-1 combines with J gene TRBJ1-2; no reliable D call. This CDR3 region has 15 residues. Deletions cut 0 bases from V and 2 bases from J, with 10 bases between. CDR1 is MGHRA and CDR2 is YSYEKL in the germline V gene. CDR3 in DNA: TGCGCCAGCAGCCAAGACGGCCTCGCCAACTATGGCTACACCTTC. It yields the protein CASSQDGLANYGYTF.

The V call is TRBV29-1, the J call TRBJ2-7, with 7 bases fitting TRBD2. The germline CDR1 and CDR2 sequences are SQVTM and ANQGSEA. J was trimmed by 1 base and V by 6 bases; bases with no gene match: 6. The CDR3 runs 13 residues. The CDR3 loop reads CSVRTSRSYEQYF. CDR3 sequence (DNA): TGCAGCGTCCGGACTAGTAGGTCCTACGAGCAGTACTTC.

The rearrangement joins TRBV12-3 or TRBV12-4 to TRBJ1-5, with no clear D. The CDR3 totals 11 residues. Trimming left V 5 bases short and J 6 bases short, with 5 bases between. CDR3 loop: CASSSGQPQHF. The CDR3 DNA follows: TGTGCCAGCAGTAGTGGTCAGCCCCAGCATTTT.

The chain combines TRBV4-3 with TRBJ2-2; TRBD1 aligns across 8 bases. Losses at the gene ends were 3 bases for V and 4 bases for J; bases not matched to a gene: 4. Per germline, CDR1 LGHNA and CDR2 YSLEER. The CDR3 length is 15 residues. The CDR3 DNA follows: TGCGCCAGCAGCCAGGACAGGGTTGGCACCGGGGAGCTGTTTTTT. Translated: CASSQDRVGTGELFF.

This sequence joins TRBV23-1 and TRBJ1-3; TRBD1 aligns across 8 bases. TRBV23-1 counts as an open reading frame of uncertain function. V dropped 3 bases and J dropped 10; count of bases not matched to a gene: 11. CDR3 length: 15 amino acids. In nucleotides, the CDR3 is TGCGCCAGCAGTCATTTCGGACAGGGCGAAAGAACCATATATTTT. It yields the protein CASSHFGQGERTIYF.

On this clonotype itself: Germline is not matched at one junction end, which may reflect a read error. This chain uses TRBV7-7 with TRBJ2-1, with D hard to call. Germline CDR1 is SSHAT and CDR2 is FNYEAQ (reference sequence). This CDR3 is 15 amino acids long. The CDR3 sequence: CASSLDINYYNEQFF. The CDR3 DNA sequence: TGTGCTAGCAGCTTAGACATCAATTATTACAATGAGCAGTTCTTC.

The chain uses TRBV27 and TRBJ2-7, with D unresolved. This CDR3 is 11 amino acids long. The germline V gene encodes CDR1 MNHEY and CDR2 SMNVEV (reference sequence). Between the trimmed V and J ends, which lost 2 bases and 5 bases, there was a span of 4 bases. For the CDR3, the DNA is TGTGCCAGCAGTTTAAGGAACGAGCAGTACTTC. It codes for CASSLRNEQYF.

This sequence joins TRBV6-5 and TRBJ2-7, with D possibly called TRBD1 or TRBD2 (5 bases each). The germline V gene encodes CDR1 MNHEY and CDR2 SVGAGI. This CDR3 contains 17 residues. Trimming took off 6 bases at V and 1 base at J, with 22 bases between the two ends. CDR3 residues: CASSYEEEAGNSYEQYF. The CDR3 DNA is TGTGCCAGCAGCTACGAGGAGGAGGCAGGGAATTCCTACGAGCAGTACTTC.

The chain combines TRBV6-6 with TRBJ1-2; D is ambiguous. With 10 bases removed from V and 7 bases from J, the gap between germline ends came to 10 bases. Germline V gene lookup returns CDR1 MNHNY and CDR2 SVGAGI (reference sequence). CDR3 length equals 10 residues. This chain's CDR3 is CATFSGGYTF. The CDR3 DNA sequence: TGTGCCACCTTCAGCGGTGGCTACACCTTC.

The gene calls are TRBV7-2 and TRBJ2-5, with 13 bases matching TRBD2. The length of the CDR3 is 16 residues. V lost 5 bases, J lost 7 bases, and 10 bases stayed unmatched. The germline V gene encodes CDR1 SGHTA and CDR2 FQGNSA. As DNA, the CDR3 is TGTGCCAGCAGCCCTAGTCGGACTAGCGGGGGTGGGACCCAGTACTTC. Its translation: CASSPSRTSGGGTQYF.

This clonotype was seen once. The chain combines TRBV7-8 with TRBJ2-1; 7 bases align to TRBD1. J was trimmed by 5 bases and V by 4 bases; bases with no gene match: 8. The germline gives CDR1 SGHVS, CDR2 FQNEAQ. This CDR3 is 15 amino acids long. DNA of the CDR3: TGTGCCAGCAGCTATACCAGGGGGAACAACAATGAGCAGTTCTTC. Protein: CASSYTRGNNNEQFF.

The chain couples TRBV12-3 or TRBV12-4 to TRBJ2-1; D uncertain. The V and J ends lost 6 bases and 0 bases respectively, with 12 bases between them. The length of the CDR3 is 15 residues. CDR3 loop: CASSPASSSYNEQFF. The DNA of the CDR3 is TGTGCCAGCAGCCCTGCAAGCAGCTCCTACAATGAGCAGTTCTTC.

The chain uses TRBV7-3 and TRBJ2-1; TRBD2 aligns across 10 bases. With V trimmed by 5 bases and J by 6 bases, 7 bases remained unmatched. Looked up from germline, CDR1 is SGHTA and CDR2 is FQGTGA. The length of the CDR3 is 15 residues. CDR3 nucleotide sequence: TGTGCCAGCAGCATAGCGGGGGGCCCTCTCAATGAGCAGTTCTTC. Translating gives CASSIAGGPLNEQFF.